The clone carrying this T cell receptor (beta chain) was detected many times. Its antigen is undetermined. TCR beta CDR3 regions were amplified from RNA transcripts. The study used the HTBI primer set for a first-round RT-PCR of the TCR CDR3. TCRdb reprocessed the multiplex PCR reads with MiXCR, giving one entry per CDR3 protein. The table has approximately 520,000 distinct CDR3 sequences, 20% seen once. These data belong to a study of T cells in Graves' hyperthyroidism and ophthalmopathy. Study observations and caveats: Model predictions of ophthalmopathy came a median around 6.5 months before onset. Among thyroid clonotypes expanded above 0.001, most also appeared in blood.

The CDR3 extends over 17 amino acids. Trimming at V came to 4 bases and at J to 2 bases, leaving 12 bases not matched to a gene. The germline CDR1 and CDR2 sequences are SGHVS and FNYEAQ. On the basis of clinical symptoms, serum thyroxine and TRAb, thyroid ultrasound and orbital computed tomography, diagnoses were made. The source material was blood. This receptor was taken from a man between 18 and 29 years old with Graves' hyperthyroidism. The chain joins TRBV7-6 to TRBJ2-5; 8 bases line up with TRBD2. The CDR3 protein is CASSSHWAGGRQETQYF. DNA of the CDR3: TGTGCCAGCAGCTCCCACTGGGCGGGGGGACGACAAGAGACCCAGTACTTC.